This T cell receptor beta chain was obtained from a study of shared clonotypes between healthy human individuals. Study-wide background: Donor composition was a couple of women and three men, aged 18 to 49.

This clone appeared many times. The sample carries other DNA sequences with the same CDR3. All participating donors were Caucasian adults from Nashville, Tennessee. In replicate PCRs of unsorted PBMC, 250 to 350 ng DNA, around 33,000 T cell genomes, was used. In the study's own analysis: As immunoSEQ supplied junction-only sequences (without quality scores), filtering differed. Libraries were prepared by immunoSEQ multiplex PCR; TCRdb keeps only in-frame clonotypes and omits some of them. V, J and clone size are those of that table, while D and trimming were read from the DNA. The sample has about 490,000 clones, 76% seen once; the top ten hold 13%. Sequencing was done on a sample of PBMCs. The source of this sequence is a woman in her 40s in good health. Some clones in this sample may be carry-over from other donors' samples.

The CDR3 DNA reads as TGTGCCAGCAGTGAAGAAAGCACAGGAGAGACCACTGAAGCTTTCTTT. Protein: CASSEESTGETTEAFF. V gene TRBV25-1 combines with J gene TRBJ1-1, with a tentative D call TRBD1 (5 bases). This CDR3 spans 16 amino acids. V was trimmed by 2 bases and J by 4 bases, leaving 17 bases between them. Germline V gene data show CDR1 as MGHDK and CDR2 as SYGVNS.